This TCR beta chain was identified during a study of control samples from healthy donors and cancer patients. TCRdb's copy holds only in-frame clones and misses some; the assay was immunoSEQ multiplex PCR. Found here are more than 140,000 clones, about 90% of them singletons; the top ten hold 5.5% to 9%. The CDR3 totals 14 residues. Between the trimmed V and J ends, which lost 2 bases and 6 bases, there was a span of 12 bases. Per germline, CDR1 MGHDK and CDR2 SYGVNS. What was sequenced was blood. This TCR derives from a man between 18 and 29 years old in good health. J is TRBJ2-3 and V is TRBV25-1; D remains ambiguous. Here the CDR3 reads CASSEPGERDTQYF. The CDR3 bases are TGTGCCAGCAGTGAACCCGGCGAAAGGGATACGCAGTATTTT.